This T cell receptor (beta chain) stems from a study of T cells in Graves' hyperthyroidism and ophthalmopathy. Findings and limits, study-wide: The model identified upcoming ophthalmopathy a median approximately six months ahead of onset. Within blood appeared most thyroid clonotypes that had expanded above 0.001.

The germline V and J ends were trimmed by 4 bases and 6 bases, with 11 bases remaining between them. This CDR3 is built from 12 residues. CDR1 and CDR2 (germline): SGHRS, YFSETQ. These patients, aged 18 to 65, had recently diagnosed hyperthyroidism lasting under 2 months. Each 10 ml fresh peripheral blood draw supplied the PBMCs. As regards this clonotype: Its antigen remains unknown.

RNA transcripts gave rise to amplified TCR beta CDR3 regions. When the TCR CDR3 underwent first-round RT-PCR, the HTBI primer set was used. Using its own MiXCR run on the multiplex PCR reads, TCRdb lists one record per CDR3 protein. This table holds some 740,000 distinct CDR3 sequences, around 13% found once. The specimen sequenced was blood. This chain connects TRBV5-1 to TRBJ2-7; D ambiguous. This sequence was found in a woman aged 18-29 years with Graves' hyperthyroidism. CDR3 protein: CASSHFGAEQYF. The CDR3 DNA follows: TGCGCCAGCAGCCACTTTGGTGCCGAGCAGTACTTC.